The 20 T cell receptor beta chains given below trace back to one sample, sequenced in a study of prognosis after radiotherapy for stage I lung cancer. With two-round multiplex PCR, TCR beta CDR3 sequences were amplified from genomic DNA. First-round PCR, the initial amplification, used primers specific to each TRBV and TRBJ gene. TCRdb reanalysed the multiplex PCR reads using MiXCR and keeps one entry per CDR3 protein. The sample lists 15,000 to 20,000 distinct CDR3 sequences, roughly 30% occurring once. The input for sequencing was PBMCs, taken before or after stereotactic body radiation therapy (not recorded which). The receptor source for this set is a donor of 50 years or more with non-small cell lung cancer.

About this clonotype itself: A read error likely explains this, since a far larger clone differs by one base. The gene calls are TRBV6-2 or TRBV6-3 and TRBJ2-1, with 14 bases fitting TRBD2. Germline V gives CDR1 MNHEY, CDR2 SVGEGT. The CDR3 has 15 residues. Losses at the gene ends were 5 bases for V and 10 bases for J; bases not matched to a gene: 7. The CDR3: CASSIGTSGSYEQFF. DNA of the CDR3: TGTGCCAGCAGTATCGGGACTAGCGGGAGCTACGAGCAGTTCTTC.

This clonotype was recorded at least ten times. The rearrangement joins TRBV15 to TRBJ2-1, with a possible D match to TRBD2 (5 bases). Germline V CDR1 and CDR2: LNHNV, YYDKDF (reference sequence). The CDR3 extends over 15 amino acids. The V end was cut by 0 bases, the J end by 3 bases, with 9 bases between. CDR3 nucleotide sequence: TGTGCCACCAGCAGAGATCCGGGGTTCTACAATGAGCAGTTCTTC. Encoded protein: CATSRDPGFYNEQFF.

This clonotype was counted many times. The chain is built from TRBV19 and TRBJ1-1; D gene uncertain. V shed 0 bases and J shed 1 base, with 9 bases lying between them. This CDR3 spans 15 amino acids. From germline, CDR1 is LNHDA and CDR2 SQIVND (reference sequence). CDR3 region: CASSIDLRQNTEAFF. The CDR3, as DNA: TGTGCCAGTAGTATAGATCTCCGGCAGAACACTGAAGCTTTCTTT.

This clonotype was detected ten times or more. J is TRBJ2-1 and V is TRBV7-2; tentatively, D is TRBD2 (5 bases). Germline loops: CDR1 SGHTA, CDR2 FQGNSA. This CDR3 is built from 14 residues. The germline V and J ends were trimmed by 2 bases and 5 bases, with 10 bases remaining between them. The CDR3 loop reads CASSLSPADNEQFF. The CDR3 DNA sequence: TGTGCCAGCAGCTTAAGCCCAGCGGACAATGAGCAGTTCTTC.

To note about this clonotype: One base separates it from a far larger clone, so it is likely a read error. This chain uses TRBV6-9 with TRBJ2-1; no clear D. This CDR3 region has 12 residues. Trimming shortened V by 7 bases and J by 8 bases, and 12 bases separated the two germline ends. Per the germline V gene, CDR1 is MNHGY and CDR2 is SVAAGI. The CDR3 loop is CASTSAVDEQFF. CDR3 coding DNA: TGTGCCAGCACGAGCGCGGTCGATGAGCAGTTCTTC.

The table lists this clonotype with many counts. The rearrangement uses TRBV7-2 and TRBJ2-7, with D unclear. The V end was cut by 1 base, the J end by 3 bases, with 10 bases between. The CDR3 has 14 amino acids. Per germline, CDR1 SGHTA and CDR2 FQGNSA. The CDR3 DNA is TGTGCCAGCAGCTTAGGGGGTCAGCACTACGAGCAGTACTTC. Amino acid sequence: CASSLGGQHYEQYF.

This clonotype was detected many times. A read error may explain this, as a much larger clone is one base away. In DNA form, the CDR3 reads TGTGCCAGCAGTTACGACAGCTCTGGGGCCGACGTCCTGACTTTC. Protein: CASSYDSSGADVLTF. This rearrangement joins TRBV6-2 or TRBV6-3 to TRBJ2-6, with D tentatively TRBD1 (5 bases). The CDR3 has 15 residues. Per germline, CDR1 MNHEY and CDR2 SVGEGT.

This clonotype has a handful of counts. Mismatch with germline at one junction end may stem from a read error. The CDR3 reads CAGSLGSNNEQFF. DNA for the CDR3: TGTGCCGGCTCCTTAGGGTCGAACAATGAGCAATTCTTC. The rearrangement uses TRBV18 and TRBJ2-1; D gene uncertain. Germline V gene lookup returns CDR1 KGHSH and CDR2 LQKENI. This CDR3 has 13 residues.

This clonotype was found many times. CDR3 bases: TGTGCCTGGAGTGCGACAGGGAATGCCAAAAACATTCAGTACTTC. This encodes CAWSATGNAKNIQYF. V gene TRBV30 combines with J gene TRBJ2-4, with 7 bases lining up with TRBD1. The J segment lost 1 base and the V segment lost 1 base, leaving 4 bases of the junction unmatched. There are 15 residues in the CDR3. Germline V CDR1 and CDR2: GTSNPN, SVGIG (reference sequence).

The chain uses TRBV6-2 or TRBV6-3 and TRBJ1-5; D might be TRBD1 (5 bases). CDR3 length: 13 amino acids. Between the trimmed V and J ends, which lost 5 bases and 6 bases, there was a span of 11 bases. The germline CDR1 and CDR2 sequences are MNHEY and SVGEGT. CDR3 protein: CASSPGGFQPQHF. CDR3 nucleotides: TGTGCCAGCAGTCCGGGGGGGTTTCAGCCCCAGCATTTT.

This clonotype was observed many times. The chain carries TRBV5-6 and TRBJ2-2, with a possible D match to TRBD2 (5 bases). Per the germline V gene, CDR1 is SGHDT and CDR2 is YYEEEE. The CDR3 has 14 amino acids. V lost 5 bases to trimming and J lost 2 bases, with 10 bases between them. CDR3 residues: CASRASGNTGELFF. Here the CDR3 DNA reads TGTGCCAGCAGGGCCAGCGGAAACACCGGGGAGCTGTTTTTT.

As concerns this clonotype: This may be a read error: a much more frequent sequence differs by one nucleotide. Because it lacks the conserved phenylalanine or tryptophan at the end, this CDR3 is likely a read error. The chain combines TRBV6-1 with TRBJ2-1; D is possibly TRBD1 (5 bases). This CDR3 is built from 11 residues. The germline CDR1 and CDR2 sequences are MNHNS and SASEGT. The CDR3 loop reads CDSWGAYEQFS. CDR3 sequence (DNA): TGTGACAGCTGGGGCGCGTATGAGCAGTTCTCC.

The chain joins TRBV6-1 to TRBJ2-1; maybe TRBD2 (5 bases). This CDR3 has 15 amino acids. Germline V gene sequence: CDR1 MNHNS, CDR2 SASEGT. V was pared by 2 bases and J by 4 bases, with 12 bases between. The chain's CDR3 is CASSEISVTYNEQFF. For the CDR3, the DNA is TGTGCCAGCAGTGAAATTAGCGTAACGTACAATGAGCAGTTCTTC.

This clonotype was detected many times. The chain joins TRBV7-2 to TRBJ2-1; D not resolved. CDR1 and CDR2 from the germline V gene are SGHTA and FQGNSA. This CDR3 is 13 amino acids long. V lost 5 bases and J lost 8, with 13 bases in between. The CDR3 region has the DNA TGTGCCAGCAGCCACCAATCCGGGCATGAGCAGTTCTTC. Amino acid sequence: CASSHQSGHEQFF.

This clonotype was recorded many times. The chain carries TRBV7-2 and TRBJ2-2; 7 nucleotides agree with TRBD2. The CDR3 loop spans 15 amino acids. The ends lost 2 bases at V and 4 bases at J; junction bases unmatched: 4. The germline V gene encodes CDR1 SGHTA and CDR2 FQGNSA. The CDR3 protein is CASSLSSGVTGELFF. The CDR3 DNA follows: TGTGCCAGCAGCTTATCCAGCGGGGTCACCGGGGAGCTGTTTTTT.

This clonotype was found many times. The chain uses TRBV4-1 and TRBJ1-4, with 8 bases matching TRBD1. The trim removed 6 bases at V and 8 bases at J, leaving 8 bases unmatched. This CDR3 is built from 14 residues. Germline V lookup: CDR1 MGHRA, CDR2 YSYEKL. In DNA form, the CDR3 reads TGCGCCAGCAGATCCGGGACAGGAGTCGAAAAACTGTTTTTT. Amino acid sequence: CASRSGTGVEKLFF.

The sample holds many counts of this clonotype. The V call is TRBV20-1, the J call TRBJ2-5; D gene unclear. This CDR3 contains 13 residues. V was pared by 4 bases and J by 2 bases, with 11 bases between. The V gene's germline CDR1 is DFQATT and CDR2 SNEGSKA (reference sequence). CDR3 loop: CSANPSWQETQYF. DNA of the CDR3: TGCAGTGCTAACCCCTCTTGGCAAGAGACCCAGTACTTC.

This clonotype ranks as medium-sized. This chain uses TRBV15 with TRBJ2-3, with D maybe TRBD1 (5 bases). Germline V gives CDR1 LNHNV, CDR2 YYDKDF (reference sequence). Trimming took off 0 bases at V and 2 bases at J, with 6 bases between the two ends. This CDR3 has 14 residues. The CDR3 sequence: CATSRDRDTDTQYF. The CDR3 nucleotides read TGTGCCACCAGCAGAGACAGGGACACAGATACGCAGTATTTT.

The sample holds many counts of this clonotype. This sequence joins TRBV29-1 and TRBJ2-7; D uncertain. The CDR3 is 12 residues long. Trimming cost V 4 bases and J 0 bases, with 7 bases left between them. In germline, CDR1 is SQVTM, CDR2 ANQGSEA. The CDR3, as DNA: TGCAGCGTTGGAACAGACTCCTACGAGCAGTACTTC. It yields the protein CSVGTDSYEQYF.

This clonotype appeared many times. The rearrangement joins TRBV20-1 to TRBJ2-7, with D tentatively TRBD1 (6 bases). Germline values: CDR1 DFQATT, CDR2 SNEGSKA (reference sequence). The V end was cut by 3 bases, the J end by 0 bases, with 9 bases between. The length of the CDR3 is 13 residues. The CDR3 region is CSASGDTSYEQYF. CDR3 coding DNA: TGCAGTGCTAGTGGGGACACCTCCTACGAGCAGTACTTC.